This T cell receptor beta chain was sequenced for a study of blood T cells in healthy people across ages. For the second PCR, which ran for about 6 to 12 cycles, a sample-barcoded 5' primer and a J-beta primer mix were used. Each cDNA molecule carried a tag from a template-switch adaptor that contained 12 random nucleotides. From each sample, at least 3 million paired-end reads containing CDR3 were obtained. TCRdb analysed the 5' RACE reads with MiXCR anew, one entry per CDR3 protein. The data hold about 1.7 million distinct CDR3 sequences, with roughly 28% observed a single time. The germline CDR1 and CDR2 sequences are LGHDT and YNNKEL (reference sequence). The V end was cut by 6 bases, the J end by 5 bases, with 19 bases between. The CDR3 has 16 amino acids. This clonotype turned up a few times.

J is TRBJ2-2 and V is TRBV3-1; no clear D. Material: blood. This clonotype was sampled from a woman aged 25 to 39 in good health. The CDR3 DNA sequence: TGTGCCAGCAGATACAACTCGGTGTCCGAAACCGGGGAGCTGTTTTTT. Translating it yields CASRYNSVSETGELFF.